Listed below are T cell receptor beta chains from one sample, sequenced in a study of shared clonotypes between healthy human individuals. Produced via immunoSEQ multiplex PCR; TCRdb's table is partial and in-frame only. The table lists approximately 1.5 million clones, about 98% of them singletons, with about 0.45% in the top ten. Sequencing was performed on naive CD4+ T cells sorted from blood. All receptors come from a man younger than 40 in good health. CDR3s leave out the opening cysteine and the closing phenylalanine or tryptophan. Clone sizes are given selectively: once, few, many, or a class where the clone is expanded.

clone size: once
J gene: TRBJ1-3
V gene: TRBV5-5
CDR3 protein: ATSRDWSSGNTIY

clone size: .
J gene: TRBJ1-3
V gene: TRBV2
CDR3 protein: ASSEGRGNTIY

clone size: .
J gene: TRBJ2-5
V gene: TRBV27
CDR3 protein: ASSLSHPGLAGVGETQY

clone size: .
J gene: TRBJ2-7
V gene: TRBV10-3
CDR3 protein: AISLYRDQGDEQY

clone size: .
J gene: TRBJ1-3
V gene: TRBV18
CDR3 protein: ASSPQMIAGNTIY

clone size: .
J gene: TRBJ2-1
V gene: TRBV19
CDR3 protein: ASSIESREQF

clone size: .
J gene: TRBJ2-3
V gene: TRBV7-2
CDR3 protein: ASSGRRVRGSTDTQY

clone size: .
J gene: TRBJ2-6
V gene: TRBV7-2
CDR3 protein: ASSIPGHLSGANVLT

clone size: .
J gene: TRBJ1-2
V gene: TRBV5-1
CDR3 protein: ASSLGRQGYGYT

clone size: .
J gene: TRBJ2-5
V gene: TRBV29-1
CDR3 protein: SVQRQGGETQY

clone size: .
J gene: TRBJ1-2
V gene: TRBV6-6
CDR3 protein: ASSMSLEVGYT